These T cell receptor beta chains were read from a single sample in a study of CD8 T cells in Susac syndrome. A single record per CDR3 protein comes from TCRdb applying MiXCR to the immunoSEQ multiplex PCR reads. The sample carries 150,000 to 200,000 distinct CDR3 sequences, approximately 96% recorded once. What was sequenced was CD4+ T cells from PBMCs. The receptors shown here come from a human donor with Susac syndrome. Each CDR3 is given with its conserved first and last residue. The D gene is left open where the match is weak. Where a row states a size, it is once, few, many or the class of an expanded clone; other rows omit it.

J gene	clone size	V gene	D gene	CDR3 protein	CDR3 DNA
TRBJ2-5	.	TRBV19	.	CASARGGETQYF	TGTGCCAGTGCCAGGGGCGGGGAGACCCAGTACTTC
TRBJ2-5	.	TRBV12-3/TRBV12-4	TRBD1	CASTPGTVGETQYF	TGTGCCAGCACCCCGGGGACAGTGGGAGAGACCCAGTACTTC
TRBJ1-4	.	TRBV30	.	CAWSVSLRIEKLFF	TGTGCCTGGAGTGTAAGTCTGAGGATTGAAAAACTGTTTTTT
TRBJ2-3	.	TRBV7-2	TRBD1	CASLGQASTDTQYF	TGTGCCAGCTTAGGACAGGCAAGCACAGATACGCAGTATTTT
TRBJ2-2	.	TRBV7-2	.	CASSLVAGRYTGELFF	TGTGCCAGCAGCTTAGTGGCGGGGAGATACACCGGGGAGCTGTTTTTT
TRBJ1-3	.	TRBV3-1	TRBD1	CASRQGSGNTIYF	TGTGCCAGCCGACAGGGCTCTGGAAACACCATATATTTT
TRBJ2-5	.	TRBV7-7	.	CASSGAGSETQYF	TGTGCTAGCAGCGGTGCCGGGAGTGAGACCCAGTACTTC
TRBJ2-1	.	TRBV10-3	TRBD1	CAIGQGAGEQFF	TGTGCCATTGGACAGGGGGCAGGCGAGCAGTTCTTC
TRBJ1-2	.	TRBV7-9	.	CASSLALQDGYTF	TGTGCCAGCAGTCTCGCGTTGCAGGATGGCTACACCTTC
TRBJ2-3	.	TRBV6-6	TRBD1	CASRGGLGADTQYF	TGTGCCAGCAGAGGGGGCCTAGGTGCAGATACGCAGTATTTT
TRBJ2-7	.	TRBV5-4	.	CASSLGVNEQYF	TGTGCCAGCAGCTTAGGGGTGAACGAGCAGTACTTC
TRBJ1-1	once	TRBV29-1	.	CSVSVWDTEAFF	TGCAGCGTTTCAGTGTGGGACACTGAAGCTTTCTTT
TRBJ1-5	once	TRBV5-5	.	CASRAGGDLGQPQHF	TGTGCCAGCAGGGCCGGTGGGGATTTGGGCCAGCCCCAGCATTTT
TRBJ2-4	once	TRBV20-1	.	CSAPPGAKNIQYF	TGCAGTGCTCCCCCCGGGGCCAAAAACATTCAGTACTTC
TRBJ1-2	.	TRBV29-1	.	CSVLPTANYGYTF	TGCAGCGTGCTGCCGACAGCTAACTATGGCTACACCTTC
TRBJ2-3	.	TRBV6-5	TRBD2	CASSYSSIAGGADTQYF	TGTGCCAGCAGTTACTCCTCCATAGCGGGGGGTGCAGATACGCAGTATTTT
TRBJ1-3	.	TRBV29-1	TRBD1	CSGGGQPGNTIYF	TGCAGCGGGGGGGGACAGCCTGGAAACACCATATATTTT
TRBJ2-3	.	TRBV5-1	.	CASSLVFTDTQYF	TGCGCCAGCAGCTTGGTCTTCACAGATACGCAGTATTTT
TRBJ2-3	.	TRBV20-1	.	CSAPGGASSTDTQYF	TGCAGTGCTCCTGGGGGGGCCTCTAGCACAGATACGCAGTATTTT
TRBJ1-1	.	TRBV9	.	CASSVDPPGEAFF	TGTGCCAGCAGCGTAGACCCCCCGGGCGAAGCTTTCTTT
TRBJ1-1	.	TRBV5-1	.	CASRRRNTRNTEAFF	TGCGCCAGCAGGAGGAGAAATACGAGGAACACTGAAGCTTTCTTT
TRBJ2-5	.	TRBV9	TRBD1	CASSVGQGSVQETQYF	TGTGCCAGCAGCGTAGGACAGGGCTCTGTCCAAGAGACCCAGTACTTC
TRBJ2-7	once	TRBV6-2/TRBV6-3	.	CASRGLLYEQYF	TGTGCCAGCAGGGGACTGCTCTACGAGCAGTACTTC
TRBJ2-3	.	TRBV7-3	.	CASSLIGGANTDTQYF	TGTGCCAGCAGCTTAATTGGCGGGGCCAACACAGATACGCAGTATTTT
TRBJ1-2	.	TRBV18	.	CASSPSSYPEYTF	TGTGCCAGCTCACCGTCCTCCTACCCGGAGTACACCTTC
TRBJ2-7	.	TRBV20-1	TRBD2	CSAGGSGGPSYEQYF	TGCAGTGCCGGAGGTAGCGGGGGGCCATCCTACGAGCAGTACTTC
TRBJ1-3	.	TRBV6-1	TRBD1	CASSIRGLPSGNTIYF	TGTGCCAGCAGCATAAGGGGGCTCCCCTCTGGAAACACCATATATTTT
TRBJ2-3	.	TRBV7-2	TRBD2	CASSLVGSGGNTQYF	TGTGCCAGCAGCTTAGTTGGTAGCGGGGGGAATACGCAGTATTTT
TRBJ2-7	.	TRBV29-1	TRBD1	CSVKTSGGPRYEQYF	TGCAGCGTTAAGACCTCAGGGGGACCACGCTACGAGCAGTACTTC
TRBJ1-6	.	TRBV2	TRBD1	CASSPRTGANSPLHF	TGTGCCAGCTCTCCACGGACAGGGGCAAATTCACCCCTCCACTTT
TRBJ1-6	.	TRBV28	.	CASSLFKVGRNSPLHF	TGTGCCAGCAGTTTATTTAAGGTCGGCAGGAATTCACCCCTCCACTTT
TRBJ2-3	.	TRBV7-2	.	CASSSPVDTQYF	TGTGCCAGCAGCTCCCCCGTGGATACGCAGTATTTT
TRBJ1-5	.	TRBV27	.	CASRETNQPQHF	TGTGCCAGCCGGGAGACCAATCAGCCCCAGCATTTT
TRBJ2-1	.	TRBV7-2	.	CASSPDLGPQFF	TGTGCCAGCAGCCCCGATTTGGGTCCGCAGTTCTTC
TRBJ2-3	.	TRBV19	.	CASSEGTDTQYF	TGTGCCAGTAGTGAAGGTACAGATACGCAGTATTTT
TRBJ2-1	.	TRBV15	TRBD2	CATSREAGGRTYNEQFF	TGTGCCACCAGCAGAGAGGCGGGGGGGAGGACCTACAATGAGCAGTTCTTC
TRBJ2-3	.	TRBV20-1	TRBD1	CSAPRTGGQDTQYF	TGCAGTGCTCCTCGGACAGGGGGCCAAGATACGCAGTATTTT
TRBJ1-1	.	TRBV30	.	CAQGGPEAFF	TGCGCCCAGGGCGGCCCTGAAGCTTTCTTT
TRBJ2-6	.	TRBV20-1	.	CSAEMGSGANVLTF	TGCAGTGCTGAGATGGGGTCTGGGGCCAACGTCCTGACTTTC
TRBJ1-4	.	TRBV9	.	CASSFGLPSATNEKLFF	TGTGCCAGCAGCTTCGGGCTCCCATCAGCAACTAATGAAAAACTGTTTTTT
TRBJ1-4	.	TRBV20-1	TRBD1	CSARAPWGQGNEKLFF	TGCAGTGCTAGAGCTCCGTGGGGACAGGGAAATGAAAAACTGTTTTTT
TRBJ2-3	.	TRBV30	.	CAWSGLSSDTQYF	TGTGCCTGGAGCGGGCTAAGCTCAGATACGCAGTATTTT
TRBJ1-2	.	TRBV29-1	.	CSVEGPGIGYTF	TGCAGCGTTGAAGGCCCGGGGATCGGCTACACCTTC
TRBJ2-3	once	TRBV7-2	.	CASSLASGRDTQYF	TGTGCCAGCAGCTTAGCTTCTGGCAGAGATACGCAGTATTTT
TRBJ1-1	.	TRBV24-1	.	CARMRFSTEAFF	TGTGCCAGAATGAGGTTTAGCACTGAAGCTTTCTTT
TRBJ1-3	.	TRBV6-5	.	CASSYSWAGSGNTIYF	TGTGCCAGCAGTTACTCTTGGGCAGGCTCTGGAAACACCATATATTTT
TRBJ2-4	.	TRBV4-1	.	CASSQPTRGSKNIQYF	TGCGCCAGCAGCCAACCCACCCGGGGTTCCAAAAACATTCAGTACTTC
TRBJ1-3	.	TRBV30	.	CAWSGNTIYF	TGTGCCTGGAGCGGAAACACCATATATTTT
TRBJ1-1	.	TRBV3-1	.	CASSQMNTEAFF	TGTGCCAGCAGCCAAATGAACACTGAAGCTTTCTTT
TRBJ2-7	.	TRBV7-2	.	CASSFANYEQYF	TGTGCCAGCAGCTTTGCCAACTACGAGCAGTACTTC
TRBJ1-4	.	TRBV7-9	.	CASSLGTGSEKLFF	TGTGCCAGCAGCTTAGGCACGGGGAGTGAAAAACTGTTTTTT
TRBJ2-1	.	TRBV7-3	TRBD2	CASSLNPPAGAFNEQFF	TGTGCCAGCAGCTTAAACCCCCCAGCGGGGGCCTTCAATGAGCAGTTCTTC
TRBJ1-5	.	TRBV3-1	.	CASSQVQGGQPQHF	TGTGCCAGCAGCCAAGTTCAAGGGGGTCAGCCCCAGCATTTT